The 19 T cell receptor beta chains below all came from one sample that was sequenced in a study of blood T cell repertoires in COVID-19. The method was immunoSEQ multiplex PCR; TCRdb's version includes in-frame clones alone and lacks a portion of them. Of nearly 250,000 clones in the sample, 86% are singletons; the top ten hold 1.5% to 2%. Sequencing input: peripheral blood. The source of these receptors is a woman aged 60 to 75 who had recovered from COVID-19.

The table lists this clone with a count of one. J is TRBJ1-2 and V is TRBV5-1; 9 nucleotides align to TRBD1. The CDR3 is made up of 15 amino acids. Germline loops: CDR1 SGHRS, CDR2 YFSETQ. With V trimmed by 1 base and J by 2 bases, 3 bases remained unmatched. The CDR3 loop reads CASSLLTGGNYGYTF. The CDR3 bases are TGCGCCAGCAGCTTGTTGACAGGGGGGAACTATGGCTACACCTTC.

The chain links TRBV9 to TRBJ1-4, with D uncertain. From germline, CDR1 is SGDLS and CDR2 YYNGEE. Trimming took off 0 bases at V and 7 bases at J, with 7 bases between the two ends. The CDR3 has 13 amino acids. As DNA, the CDR3 is TGTGCCAGCAGCGTAGCCCCGTTTGAAAAACTGTTTTTT. It encodes CASSVAPFEKLFF.

V and J are TRBV19 and TRBJ1-2, with TRBD1 as a possible D gene (5 bases). CDR3 length: 11 amino acids. The V gene lost 4 bases and the J gene lost 8 bases, with 8 bases spanning the gap. Germline V CDR1 and CDR2: LNHDA, SQIVND (reference sequence). The CDR3 sequence: CASSRGDGYTF. The CDR3 DNA follows: TGTGCCAGTAGTAGGGGGGACGGCTACACCTTC.

The chain carries TRBV20-1 and TRBJ2-7; D is perhaps TRBD1 (5 bases). CDR1 is DFQATT and CDR2 is SNEGSKA in the germline V gene (reference sequence). This CDR3 is built from 11 residues. V dropped 8 bases and J dropped 5 bases, with 13 bases sitting between them. CDR3 DNA: TGCAGTCCGACAGTCAGACACGAGCAGTACTTC. Its protein is CSPTVRHEQYF.

This clone has only a few counts. J is TRBJ1-2 and V is TRBV7-9; D ambiguous. From germline, CDR1 is SEHNR and CDR2 FQNEAQ (reference sequence). The V and J ends lost 2 bases and 5 bases respectively, with 12 bases between them. The CDR3 is 14 residues long. CDR3 bases: TGTGCCAGCAGCTTATTGCACAGAGATTATGGCTACACCTTC. Amino acids: CASSLLHRDYGYTF.

The chain carries TRBV9 and TRBJ2-3; TRBD2 matches 9 bases. The CDR3 extends over 15 amino acids. J lost 6 bases, V lost 4 bases, and 9 bases had no gene match. The V gene's germline CDR1 is SGDLS and CDR2 YYNGEE. The DNA of the CDR3 is TGTGCCAGCAGCCCTCGGGGCGGGGGGGAGGATACGCAGTATTTT. Translation: CASSPRGGGEDTQYF.

The V call is TRBV6-5, the J call TRBJ1-2, with 7 bases fitting TRBD1. The CDR3 covers 13 residues. The V segment lost 5 bases and the J segment 6 bases; nucleotides outside the gene matches: 6. Germline-derived CDR1 and CDR2 are MNHEY and SVGAGI. CDR3 amino acids: CASSQGVWDGYTF. CDR3 DNA: TGTGCCAGCAGTCAGGGGGTTTGGGATGGCTACACCTTC.

CDR3 nucleotides: TGTGCCAGCAATATCGACACTGAAGCTTTCTTT. Its protein is CASNIDTEAFF. The rearrangement links TRBV2 to TRBJ1-1; D call uncertain. The V end was cut by 7 bases, the J end by 3 bases, with 6 bases between. This CDR3 has 11 amino acids. Germline lookup yields CDR1 SNHLY and CDR2 FYNNEI.

V usage is TRBV6-2 or TRBV6-3 and J usage is TRBJ1-2, with 8 bases lining up with TRBD1. V shed 0 bases and J 2 bases; nucleotides not matched to a gene: 5. Germline V gene data show CDR1 as MNHEY and CDR2 as SVGEGT. The CDR3 runs to 16 residues. For the CDR3, the DNA is TGTGCCAGCAGTTACTCAAGAACAGGGGGGAACTATGGCTACACCTTC. This codes for CASSYSRTGGNYGYTF.

This chain joins TRBV28 and TRBJ2-7; maybe TRBD1 (5 bases). V lost 6 bases, J lost 2 bases, and 14 bases lay in between. From germline, CDR1 is MDHEN and CDR2 SYDVKM. There are 14 residues in the CDR3. CDR3 amino acids: CASRIPRGAYEQYF. The DNA of the CDR3 is TGTGCCAGCAGAATTCCAAGGGGCGCCTACGAGCAGTACTTC.

V gene TRBV27 combines with J gene TRBJ1-6, with 7 positions matching TRBD1. J was trimmed by 8 bases and V by 1 base; bases with no gene match: 14. Germline V gene lookup returns CDR1 MNHEY and CDR2 SMNVEV (reference sequence). The CDR3 is made up of 18 amino acids. CDR3 DNA: TGTGCCAGCAGTTTATACTCGGGGGGGACAGCAGGTGATTCACCCCTCCACTTT. It specifies CASSLYSGGTAGDSPLHF.

The chain uses TRBV5-6 and TRBJ2-3; a weak D match, TRBD1 (5 bases). Germline assignment: CDR1 SGHDT and CDR2 YYEEEE. V dropped 4 bases and J dropped 5 bases, with 14 bases sitting between them. The CDR3 loop spans 14 amino acids. This CDR3 is CASSRAAGLDTQYF. DNA for the CDR3: TGTGCCAGCAGCCGGGCGGCAGGGTTAGATACGCAGTATTTT. Full variable domain (rest looked up from reference TRBV5-6 and TRBJ2-3): DAGVTQSPTHLIKTRGQQVTLRCSPKSGHDTVSWYQQALGQGPQFIFQYYEEEERQRGNFPDRFSGHQFPNYSSELNVNALLLGDSALYLCASSRAAGLDTQYFGPGTRLTVL.

The chain uses TRBV27 and TRBJ1-2, with a weak D call TRBD1 (5 bases). Trimming left V 3 bases short and J 4 bases short, with 9 bases between. The germline gives CDR1 MNHEY, CDR2 SMNVEV (reference sequence). CDR3 size: 13 residues. The CDR3 here is CASSFQGTYGYTF. Written as DNA, the CDR3 is TGTGCCAGCAGTTTCCAGGGAACCTATGGCTACACCTTC.

Here the CDR3 reads CASSLRGTNEKLFF. The CDR3, as DNA: TGCGCCAGCAGCTTGCGGGGGACTAATGAAAAACTGTTTTTT. The chain recombines TRBV5-1 with TRBJ1-4; D may be TRBD1 (5 bases). The CDR3 spans 14 residues. Germline assignment: CDR1 SGHRS and CDR2 YFSETQ. V was trimmed by 1 base and J by 2 bases, leaving 6 bases between them. The variable domain in full, with the rest retrieved from reference TRBV5-1 and TRBJ1-4, is KAGVTQTPRYLIKTRGQQVTLSCSPISGHRSVSWYQQTPGQGLQFLFEYFSETQRNKGNFPGRFSGRQFSNSRSEMNVSTLELGDSALYLCASSLRGTNEKLFFGSGTQLSVL.

V gene TRBV4-3 combines with J gene TRBJ1-4; D possibly corresponds to TRBD1 (6 bases). Germline V CDR1 and CDR2: LGHNA, YSLEER. This CDR3 region has 14 residues. V lost 1 base and J lost 7, with 10 bases in between. The CDR3 nucleotides are TGCGCCAGCAGCCAAGCAGGCAGGGGTGAAAAACTGTTTTTT. This translates into CASSQAGRGEKLFF.

V is TRBV3-1 (or the pseudogene TRBV3-2) and J is TRBJ2-3; 7 bases align to TRBD1. The V gene's germline CDR1 is LGHDT and CDR2 YNNKEL (reference sequence). The CDR3 has 15 residues. V lost 1 base, J lost 0 bases, and 1 base stayed unmatched. The CDR3 nucleotides read TGTGCCAGCAGCCAAGCGGGACAGAGCACAGATACGCAGTATTTT. Protein sequence: CASSQAGQSTDTQYF.

CDR3 bases: TGTGCCAGCAGCCAAGGGACTAGCCCGAACACCGGGGAGCTGTTTTTT. Translating it yields CASSQGTSPNTGELFF. The chain uses TRBV3-1 (or the pseudogene TRBV3-2) and TRBJ2-2, with 8 bases identical to TRBD2. Germline V CDR1 and CDR2: LGHDT, YNNKEL (reference sequence). The CDR3 totals 16 residues. The J segment lost 0 bases and the V segment lost 1 base, leaving 1 base of the junction unmatched.

The chain combines TRBV4-3 with TRBJ2-5; tentatively, D is TRBD2 (7 bases). Germline V CDR1 and CDR2: LGHNA, YSLEER. V lost 1 base, J lost 1 base, and 16 bases lay in between. CDR3 size: 17 residues. The chain's CDR3 is CASSQGNSRGAQETQYF. CDR3 nucleotide sequence: TGCGCCAGCAGCCAAGGAAACAGCCGGGGGGCCCAAGAGACCCAGTACTTC.

DNA of the CDR3: TGTGCCAGCAGTTTATCGCACCAGGGGGCAGATGGCTACACCTTC. It codes for CASSLSHQGADGYTF. The gene calls are TRBV27 and TRBJ1-2, with TRBD1 matching 8 bases. The CDR3 is made up of 15 amino acids. Germline CDR1 reads MNHEY; CDR2 reads SMNVEV (reference sequence). V was clipped by 0 bases and J by 6 bases; unmatched bases: 6.